These 10 T cell receptor beta chains originate from one sample sequenced in a study of blood T cells in healthy people across ages. Primed by a sample-barcoded 5' primer and a J-beta primer mix, a second PCR proceeded for about 6 to 12 cycles. TCRdb fed the 5' RACE reads into MiXCR, producing one record per CDR3 protein. Here the sample spans over 450,000 distinct CDR3 sequences, 20% to 30% being singletons. This same sample was also taken into another study, of T cells of mothers and their children.

Source material: blood. The origin of the receptors is a boy under 18 in good health.

This clonotype was recorded once. The V gene is TRBV5-1, the J gene TRBJ2-1; tentative D call: TRBD2 (5 bases). Near its end, the DNA agrees better with TRBJ2-7, so the J call may be wrong. The germline gives CDR1 SGHRS, CDR2 YFSETQ. The CDR3 is 15 amino acids. The CDR3 coding sequence is TGCGCCAGCAGCTTGGTAAACGGGAACACCTACGAGCAGTACTTC. Translation: CASSLVNGNTYEQYF.

This clonotype was recorded a few times. The chain couples TRBV9 to TRBJ2-3; the D gene could be TRBD1 or TRBD2 (5 bases each). This CDR3 contains 16 residues. The germline V and J ends were trimmed by 0 bases and 3 bases, with 14 bases remaining between them. The germline gives CDR1 SGDLS, CDR2 YYNGEE. The CDR3 reads CASSVGGKGWTDTQYF. Written as DNA, the CDR3 is TGTGCCAGCAGCGTAGGGGGGAAAGGATGGACAGATACGCAGTATTTT.

The chain carries TRBV20-1 and TRBJ2-5, with a possible D match to TRBD1 (6 bases). The V end was cut by 3 bases, the J end by 2 bases, with 16 bases between. This CDR3 is 15 amino acids long. Germline V gene lookup returns CDR1 DFQATT and CDR2 SNEGSKA (reference sequence). The CDR3 protein is CSASFGLGAQETQYF. CDR3 in DNA: TGCAGTGCTAGTTTCGGACTGGGGGCACAAGAGACCCAGTACTTC.

This clonotype was recorded a few times. This chain uses TRBV28 with TRBJ2-4; D perhaps matches TRBD2 (6 bases). The CDR3 has 15 amino acids. Trimming shortened V by 7 bases and J by 4 bases, and 17 bases separated the two germline ends. Germline assignment: CDR1 MDHEN and CDR2 SYDVKM. CDR3 loop: CASTKVRGGKNIQYF. In DNA, the CDR3 is TGTGCCAGCACCAAAGTGAGGGGAGGAAAAAACATTCAGTACTTC.

This clonotype was detected a few times. The chain uses TRBV5-6 and TRBJ2-6; a weak D match, TRBD1 (6 bases). This CDR3 contains 14 residues. V dropped 5 bases and J dropped 4 bases, with 10 bases sitting between them. Germline lookup yields CDR1 SGHDT and CDR2 YYEEEE. CDR3 coding DNA: TGTGCCAGCAGTCCAGGGGTCGGGGCCAACGTCCTGACTTTC. Its translation is CASSPGVGANVLTF.

The chain carries TRBV24-1 and TRBJ2-1; D unclear. V was clipped by 7 bases and J by 4 bases, with 10 bases between them. The CDR3 contains 13 residues. Germline CDR1 KGHDR, CDR2 SFDVKD. CDR3 sequence: CATRGNGYNEQFF. In DNA form, the CDR3 reads TGTGCCACCAGGGGGAACGGGTACAATGAGCAGTTCTTC.

This clonotype was seen a few times. The V and J genes are TRBV6-1 and TRBJ2-5; no clear D gene. Trimming took off 2 bases at V and 1 base at J, with 8 bases between the two ends. This CDR3 comprises 14 residues. CDR1 is MNHNS and CDR2 is SASEGT in the germline V gene. CDR3 region: CASSEPPSQETQYF. The CDR3, as DNA: TGTGCCAGCAGTGAACCCCCCAGCCAAGAGACCCAGTACTTC.

The chain combines TRBV12-3 or TRBV12-4 with TRBJ2-2; D might be TRBD1 or TRBD2, each matching 5 bases. Trimming pared 4 bases from V and 4 bases from J, leaving 19 bases between. The CDR3 extends over 17 amino acids. This chain's CDR3 is CASSSKGTIRITGELFF. The DNA of the CDR3 is TGTGCCAGCAGTTCGAAAGGGACGATCCGGATCACCGGGGAGCTGTTTTTT.

In this sample, this clonotype turned up a few times. The chain employs TRBV6-1 and TRBJ2-6; D call uncertain. Germline CDR1 MNHNS, CDR2 SASEGT. CDR3 length: 18 amino acids. Trimming took 6 bases from V and 0 from J, leaving 18 bases between them. In nucleotides, the CDR3 is TGTGCCAGCAGCTGGACGTATTTCGACCGCTCTGGGGCCAACGTCCTGACTTTC. Its translation: CASSWTYFDRSGANVLTF.

This clonotype was found many times. The CDR3 sequence is CSVDFTGMGETQYF. The DNA for the CDR3 is TGCAGCGTTGACTTCACAGGGATGGGAGAGACCCAGTACTTC. V is TRBV29-1 and J is TRBJ2-5; weak D call: TRBD1 (6 bases). The CDR3 extends over 14 amino acids. The V gene lost 3 bases and the J gene lost 4 bases, with 15 bases spanning the gap. The germline gives CDR1 SQVTM, CDR2 ANQGSEA.